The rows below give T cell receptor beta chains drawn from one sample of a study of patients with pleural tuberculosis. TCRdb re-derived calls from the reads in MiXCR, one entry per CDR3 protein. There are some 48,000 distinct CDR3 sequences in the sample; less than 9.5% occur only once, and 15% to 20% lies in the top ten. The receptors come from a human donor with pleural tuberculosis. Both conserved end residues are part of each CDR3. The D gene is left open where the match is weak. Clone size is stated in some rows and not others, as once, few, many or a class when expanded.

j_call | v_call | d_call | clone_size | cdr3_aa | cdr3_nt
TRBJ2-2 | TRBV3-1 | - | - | CASSPWRNTGELFF | TGTGCCAGCAGCCCGTGGCGGAACACCGGGGAGCTGTTTTTT
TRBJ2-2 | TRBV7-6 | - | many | CASSLGPTGELFF | TGTGCCAGCAGCTTAGGGCCCACCGGGGAGCTGTTTTTT
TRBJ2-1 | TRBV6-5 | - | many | CASSYDNIGEQFF | TGTGCCAGCAGTTACGACAACATCGGTGAGCAGTTCTTC
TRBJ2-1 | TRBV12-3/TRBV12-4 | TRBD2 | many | CASSLTSGRTGNEQFF | TGTGCCAGCAGTCTGACTAGCGGGAGAACGGGCAATGAGCAGTTCTTC
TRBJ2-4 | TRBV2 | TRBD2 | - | CASSWTSGENIQYF | TGTGCCAGCAGTTGGACTAGCGGGGAAAACATTCAGTACTTC
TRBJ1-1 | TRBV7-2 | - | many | CASSLASGYHTEAFF | TGTGCCAGCAGCTTAGCGTCGGGGTACCACACTGAAGCTTTCTTT
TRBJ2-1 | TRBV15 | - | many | CATSRDRNPYNEQFF | TGTGCCACCAGCAGAGATAGAAATCCCTACAATGAGCAGTTCTTC
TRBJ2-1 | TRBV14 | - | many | CASSQVGGPYNEQFF | TGTGCCAGCAGCCAAGTAGGCGGACCCTACAATGAGCAGTTCTTC
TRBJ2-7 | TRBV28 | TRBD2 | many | CASSFSGRGDEQYF | TGTGCCAGCAGTTTCAGCGGGAGAGGCGACGAGCAGTACTTC
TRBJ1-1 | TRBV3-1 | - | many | CASSQPQNTEAFF | TGTGCCAGCAGCCAACCACAGAACACTGAAGCTTTCTTT
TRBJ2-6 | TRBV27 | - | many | CASSLVMANVLTF | TGTGCCAGCAGTTTGGTGATGGCCAACGTCCTGACTTTC
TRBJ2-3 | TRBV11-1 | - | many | CASSTTLAGTDTQYF | TGTGCCAGCAGCACCACTTTAGCGGGCACAGATACGCAGTATTTT
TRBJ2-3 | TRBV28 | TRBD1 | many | CASSPGQGYTQYF | TGTGCCAGCAGCCCGGGACAGGGCTATACGCAGTATTTT
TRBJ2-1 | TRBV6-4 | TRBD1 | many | CASSDMGQINEQFF | TGTGCCAGCAGTGACATGGGACAGATCAATGAGCAGTTCTTC
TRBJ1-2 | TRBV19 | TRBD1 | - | CASSTPGQGVYGYTF | TGTGCCAGTAGTACACCGGGACAGGGGGTCTATGGCTACACCTTC
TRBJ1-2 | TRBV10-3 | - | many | CAISWGAQDYGYTF | TGTGCCATCAGTTGGGGGGCGCAGGACTATGGCTACACCTTC
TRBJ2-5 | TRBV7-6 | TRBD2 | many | CASSLGLAGGGETQYF | TGTGCCAGCAGCCTTGGGCTAGCGGGAGGAGGTGAGACCCAGTACTTC
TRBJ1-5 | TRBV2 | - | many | CASKPGTNQPQHF | TGTGCCAGCAAGCCGGGGACTAATCAGCCCCAGCATTTT
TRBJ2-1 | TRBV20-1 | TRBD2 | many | CSPLLPSGSNEQFF | TGCAGTCCCCTTTTGCCTAGCGGGAGCAATGAGCAGTTCTTC
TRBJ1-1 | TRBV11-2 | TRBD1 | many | CASSPRTGPNTEAFF | TGTGCCAGCAGCCCAAGGACAGGGCCAAACACTGAAGCTTTCTTT
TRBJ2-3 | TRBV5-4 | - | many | CASSLGQTDTQYF | TGTGCCAGCAGCTTGGGGCAAACAGATACGCAGTATTTT
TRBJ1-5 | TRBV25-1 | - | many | CASGGGPSNQPQHF | TGTGCCAGCGGGGGGGGCCCTAGCAATCAGCCCCAGCATTTT
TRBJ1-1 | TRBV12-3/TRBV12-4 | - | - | CAVERGENTEAFF | TGTGCCGTAGAACGAGGGGAAAACACTGAAGCTTTCTTT
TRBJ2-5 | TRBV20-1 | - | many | CSAPGGPHQTQYF | TGCAGTGCCCCAGGAGGCCCGCATCAGACCCAGTACTTC
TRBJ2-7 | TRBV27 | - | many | CASGLFSEQYF | TGTGCCAGCGGGTTATTTAGCGAGCAGTACTTC
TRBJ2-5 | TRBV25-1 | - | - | CAGSPRGGQETQYF | TGTGCCGGCTCCCCCAGGGGGGGGCAAGAGACCCAGTACTTC
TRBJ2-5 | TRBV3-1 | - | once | CASSLARGQETQYF | TGTGCCAGCAGTCTAGCCCGGGGACAAGAGACCCAGTACTTC
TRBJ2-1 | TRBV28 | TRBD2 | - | CASNLLGAGGQFF | TGTGCCAGCAACCTTCTGGGCGCGGGAGGCCAGTTCTTC
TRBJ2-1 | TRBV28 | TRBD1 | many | CASSPGTGFYNEQFF | TGTGCCAGCAGTCCCGGGACAGGGTTCTACAATGAGCAGTTCTTC
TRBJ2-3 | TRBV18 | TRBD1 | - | CASSQTGTGRDTQYF | TGTGCCAGCTCTCAGACCGGGACAGGGAGAGATACGCAGTATTTT
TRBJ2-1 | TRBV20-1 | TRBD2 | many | CSATGLAGYNEQFF | TGCAGTGCCACGGGACTAGCGGGATACAATGAGCAGTTCTTC
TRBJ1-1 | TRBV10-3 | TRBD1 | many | CAISERDRGWTEAFF | TGTGCCATCAGTGAGCGGGACAGGGGGTGGACTGAAGCTTTCTTT
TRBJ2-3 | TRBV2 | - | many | CASSEFPIHTDTQYF | TGTGCCAGCAGTGAATTCCCCATCCACACAGATACGCAGTATTTT
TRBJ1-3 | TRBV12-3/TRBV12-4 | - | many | CASSFVQLSGNTIYF | TGTGCCAGCAGTTTCGTGCAACTCTCTGGAAACACCATATATTTT
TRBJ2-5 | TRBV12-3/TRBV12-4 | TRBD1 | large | CASSWTGEVKGTQYF | TGTGCCAGCAGTTGGACAGGGGAGGTCAAGGGGACCCAGTACTTC